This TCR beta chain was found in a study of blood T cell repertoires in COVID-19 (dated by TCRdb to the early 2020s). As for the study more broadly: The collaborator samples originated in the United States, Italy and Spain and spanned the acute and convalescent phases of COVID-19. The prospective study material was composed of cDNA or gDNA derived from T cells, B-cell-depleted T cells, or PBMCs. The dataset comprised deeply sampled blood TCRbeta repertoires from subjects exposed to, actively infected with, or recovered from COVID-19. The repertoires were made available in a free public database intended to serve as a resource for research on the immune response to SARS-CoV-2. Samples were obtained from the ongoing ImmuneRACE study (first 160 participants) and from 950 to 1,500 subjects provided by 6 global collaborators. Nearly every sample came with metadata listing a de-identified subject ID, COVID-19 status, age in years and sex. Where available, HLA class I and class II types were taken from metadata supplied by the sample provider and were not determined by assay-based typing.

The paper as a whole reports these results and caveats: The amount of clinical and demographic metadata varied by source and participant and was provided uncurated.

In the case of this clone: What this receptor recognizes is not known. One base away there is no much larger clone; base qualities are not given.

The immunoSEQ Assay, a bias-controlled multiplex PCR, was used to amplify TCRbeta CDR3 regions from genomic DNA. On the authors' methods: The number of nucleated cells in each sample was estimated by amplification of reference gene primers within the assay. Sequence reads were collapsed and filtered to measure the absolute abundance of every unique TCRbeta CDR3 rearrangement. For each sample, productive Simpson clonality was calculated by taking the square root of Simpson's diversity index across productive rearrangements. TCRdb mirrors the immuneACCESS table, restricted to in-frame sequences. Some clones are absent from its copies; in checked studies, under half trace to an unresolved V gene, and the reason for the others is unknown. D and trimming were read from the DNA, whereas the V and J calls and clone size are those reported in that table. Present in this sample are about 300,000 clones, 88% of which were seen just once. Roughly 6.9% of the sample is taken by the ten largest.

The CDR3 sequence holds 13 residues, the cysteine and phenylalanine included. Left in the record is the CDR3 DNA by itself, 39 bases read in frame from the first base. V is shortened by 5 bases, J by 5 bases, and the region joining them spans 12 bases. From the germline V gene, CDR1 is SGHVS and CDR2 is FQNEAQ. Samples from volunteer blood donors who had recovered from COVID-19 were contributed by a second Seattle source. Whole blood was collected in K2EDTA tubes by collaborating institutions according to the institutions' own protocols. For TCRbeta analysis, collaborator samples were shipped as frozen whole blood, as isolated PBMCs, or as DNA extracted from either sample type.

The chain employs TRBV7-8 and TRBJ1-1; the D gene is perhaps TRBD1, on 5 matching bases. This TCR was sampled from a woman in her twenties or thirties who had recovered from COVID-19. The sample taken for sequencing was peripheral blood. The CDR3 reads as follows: CASSLAEGTEAFF. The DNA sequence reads TGTGCCAGCAGCCTTGCGGAGGGGACTGAAGCTTTCTTT.